This note documents a single T cell receptor beta chain sequence. TCRdb's table, derived via immunoSEQ multiplex PCR, lists solely in-frame clones and lacks some. The table shows approximately 110,000 clones, with 85% occurring only once. This sample was taken from a study of blood T cell repertoires in COVID-19. Study-wide background: Some COVID-19 samples were acute and others convalescent; all came from the United States, Italy and Spain.

Trimming shortened V by 7 bases and J by 3 bases, and 11 bases separated the two germline ends. The CDR3 is made up of 13 amino acids. The chain couples TRBV12-3 or TRBV12-4 to TRBJ2-3; D perhaps matches TRBD1 (6 bases). The material sequenced was peripheral blood. This sequence was found in an elderly woman with COVID-19, enrolled during active disease. CDR3 protein: CASNRVWTDTQYF. In nucleotides, the CDR3 is TGTGCCAGCAACAGGGTGTGGACAGATACGCAGTATTTT.